These 26 T cell receptor beta chains originate from one sample sequenced in a study of blood T cell repertoires in COVID-19. TCRdb's table, derived via immunoSEQ multiplex PCR, lists solely in-frame clones and lacks some. The top ten hold roughly 2.2% of the sample, which has roughly 230,000 clones, 90% seen once. The sequenced sample consisted of peripheral blood. The receptors derive from a woman aged 60 to 75 with COVID-19, enrolled during active disease.

The rearrangement uses TRBV6-5 and TRBJ2-1; 11 nucleotides match TRBD1. The germline CDR1 and CDR2 sequences are MNHEY and SVGAGI. The V and J ends lost 10 bases and 9 bases, in that order; junction bases with no gene match: 8. The CDR3 has 13 residues. The CDR3 DNA sequence: TGTGCCATCGGCCGGGACAGGGGGAGTGAGCAGTTCTTC. It specifies CAIGRDRGSEQFF.

The chain is built from TRBV6-4 and TRBJ1-2; 7 positions match TRBD1. The CDR3 length is 13 residues. V shed 4 bases and J 4 bases; nucleotides not matched to a gene: 3. Per germline, CDR1 MRHNA and CDR2 SNTAGT. DNA of the CDR3: TGTGCCAGCAGTGCGTCAGGGGGCTATGGCTACACCTTC. Translated: CASSASGGYGYTF.

The chain recombines TRBV29-1 with TRBJ1-2, with D possibly matching TRBD1 (5 bases). The V gene lost 8 bases and the J gene lost 6 bases, with 25 bases spanning the gap. CDR3 size: 15 residues. Germline lookup yields CDR1 SQVTM and CDR2 ANQGSEA. CDR3 amino acids: CSSFTLLGGGDGYTF. The CDR3 nucleotides read TGCAGCTCCTTCACCCTCCTCGGGGGAGGAGATGGCTACACCTTC.

This chain joins TRBV27 and TRBJ1-2, with TRBD1 matching 8 bases. The germline V gene has CDR1 MNHEY and CDR2 SMNVEV (reference sequence). The CDR3 spans 13 residues. The V gene end was trimmed by 6 bases and the J gene end by 3 bases; junction bases not matched to a gene: 3. The CDR3 DNA reads TGTGCCAGCAGGTCGGACAGGGACTATGGCTACACCTTC. Protein sequence: CASRSDRDYGYTF.

This chain joins TRBV2 and TRBJ1-1; TRBD1 aligns across 7 bases. Germline V lookup: CDR1 SNHLY, CDR2 FYNNEI. The CDR3 is made up of 13 amino acids. Trimming removed 6 bases from V and 3 bases from J; junction bases left unmatched: 4. DNA for the CDR3: TGTGCCAGCAGCGTGACAGGGTACACTGAAGCTTTCTTT. Translation gives CASSVTGYTEAFF.

The chain couples TRBV5-1 to TRBJ2-1; 14 nucleotides match TRBD2. V trimming: 3 bases; J trimming: 12 bases; junction bases outside the gene matches: 14. Germline CDR1 is SGHRS and CDR2 is YFSETQ. CDR3 size: 17 residues. As DNA, the CDR3 is TGCGCCAGCAGCTCTCCCCAGACTAGCGGGGGGGCAGGTGTGCAGTTCTTC. Protein sequence: CASSSPQTSGGAGVQFF.

Note on this clone: Other DNA sequences in the sample encode the same CDR3. The chain uses TRBV5-1 and TRBJ1-5; D may be TRBD1 (6 bases). The CDR3 totals 15 residues. Trimming took off 0 bases at V and 1 base at J, with 8 bases between the two ends. Germline V CDR1 and CDR2: SGHRS, YFSETQ. The CDR3 sequence is CASSLEGVSNQPQHF. The DNA for the CDR3 is TGCGCCAGCAGCTTGGAGGGGGTGAGCAATCAGCCCCAGCATTTT.

The chain carries TRBV18 and TRBJ2-7, with TRBD1 matching over 9 bases. This CDR3 has 15 residues. Trimming took 3 bases from V and 4 from J; bases not matched to a gene: 7. Looked up from germline, CDR1 is KGHSH and CDR2 is LQKENI. The CDR3 DNA is TGTGCCAGCTCACCCCCCGGGACAGGGTCGTACGAGCAGTACTTC. Amino acids: CASSPPGTGSYEQYF.

CDR3 in amino acids: CASSWTGTGNTIYF. Here the CDR3 DNA reads TGTGCCAGCAGTTGGACAGGGACTGGAAACACCATATATTTT. This chain uses TRBV6-5 with TRBJ1-3; 8 bases match TRBD1. The trim removed 4 bases at V and 2 bases at J, leaving 1 base unmatched. The CDR3 has 14 amino acids. CDR1 is MNHEY and CDR2 is SVGAGI in the germline V gene.

The rearrangement links TRBV27 to TRBJ2-7; no clear D. This CDR3 is built from 12 residues. Trimming removed 4 bases at V and 4 bases at J, with 8 bases between. CDR1 and CDR2 (germline): MNHEY, SMNVEV (reference sequence). The CDR3 loop reads CASSSRLYEQYF. The CDR3 DNA is TGTGCCAGCAGTTCCAGACTTTACGAGCAGTACTTC.

The rearrangement links TRBV4-1 to TRBJ1-5; D might be TRBD1 (5 bases). Germline lookup yields CDR1 MGHRA and CDR2 YSYEKL. The CDR3 consists of 15 residues. Trimming took 0 bases from V and 5 from J, leaving 11 bases between them. The CDR3 spells CASSQEGGDDQPQHF. CDR3 sequence (DNA): TGCGCCAGCAGCCAAGAGGGGGGGGATGATCAGCCCCAGCATTTT.

The V and J genes are TRBV7-2 and TRBJ2-1; 10 nucleotides align to TRBD2. The trim removed 1 base at V and 6 bases at J, leaving 12 bases unmatched. Germline CDR1 is SGHTA and CDR2 is FQGNSA. The CDR3 sequence is 18 residues long. The CDR3 nucleotides are TGTGCCAGCAGCTTAGGGCGTAGCGGGGGGCCGGGTGTCAATGAGCAGTTCTTC. Translation gives CASSLGRSGGPGVNEQFF. The entire variable domain, with the rest obtained from reference TRBV7-2 and TRBJ2-1, is as follows: GAGVSQSPSNKVTEKGKDVELRCDPISGHTALYWYRQSLGQGLEFLIYFQGNSAPDKSGLPSDRFSAERTGGSVSTLTIQRTQQEDSAVYLCASSLGRSGGPGVNEQFFGPGTRLTVL.

This chain uses TRBV7-2 with TRBJ2-5, with 8 bases identical to TRBD2. This CDR3 is 14 amino acids long. The V gene's germline CDR1 is SGHTA and CDR2 FQGNSA. The V segment lost 3 bases and the J segment 5 bases; nucleotides outside the gene matches: 5. The DNA for the CDR3 is TGTGCCAGCAGCTTCATTGGCGGGGGGGAGACCCAGTACTTC. This gives the protein CASSFIGGGETQYF.

The chain uses TRBV29-1 and TRBJ2-5; 11 bases are shared with TRBD1. V lost 7 bases to trimming and J lost 5 bases; unmatched junction nucleotides: 6. The CDR3 extends over 13 amino acids. Germline V gives CDR1 SQVTM, CDR2 ANQGSEA. CDR3 loop: CSARTGGRETQYF. CDR3 coding DNA: TGCAGCGCCCGGACAGGGGGCCGGGAGACCCAGTACTTC.

The chain links TRBV7-3 to TRBJ1-1; D is unclear. The V gene's germline CDR1 is SGHTA and CDR2 FQGTGA. The CDR3 has 14 amino acids. V lost 1 base, J lost 3 bases, and 9 bases lay in between. DNA of the CDR3: TGTGCCAGCAGCTTAAACGCCGGGGACACTGAAGCTTTCTTT. Translation gives CASSLNAGDTEAFF. Combining the CDR3 with reference TRBV7-3 and TRBJ1-1 gives the whole variable domain GAGVSQTPSNKVTEKGKYVELRCDPISGHTALYWYRQSLGQGPEFLIYFQGTGAADDSGLPNDRFFAVRPEGSVSTLKIQRTERGDSAVYLCASSLNAGDTEAFFGQGTRLTVV.

Only one count was recorded for this clone. This chain uses TRBV6-5 with TRBJ2-1, with 8 bases lining up with TRBD1. The CDR3 is 15 amino acids. The J segment lost 7 bases and the V segment lost 10 bases, leaving 15 bases of the junction unmatched. Germline V gene lookup returns CDR1 MNHEY and CDR2 SVGAGI. For the CDR3, the DNA is TGTGCCAAGCCAGGACAGGGACCTTCGATTAATGAGCAGTTCTTC. Translating gives CAKPGQGPSINEQFF.

In DNA, the CDR3 is TGTGCTAGTGGAAGGGAGGTGGGGAACACTGAAGCTTTCTTT. This gives the protein CASGREVGNTEAFF. J is TRBJ1-1 and V is TRBV12-5; no clear D gene. CDR1 and CDR2 from the germline V gene are LGHNT and FRNRAP. Trimming shortened V by 6 bases and J by 1 base, and 12 bases separated the two germline ends. This CDR3 has 14 amino acids. The variable domain in full, completed from reference TRBV12-5 and TRBJ1-1, reads DARVTQTPRHKVTEMGQEVTMRCQPILGHNTVFWYRQTMMQGLELLAYFRNRAPLDDSGMPKDRFSAEMPDATLATLKIQPSEPRDSAVYFCASGREVGNTEAFFGQGTRLTVV.

The rearrangement joins TRBV7-2 to TRBJ1-6; no clear D. The CDR3 has 15 amino acids. V lost 1 base and J 3 bases, leaving 7 bases between the germline ends. Germline-derived CDR1 and CDR2 are SGHTA and FQGNSA. The CDR3 DNA sequence: TGTGCCAGCAGCTTAGGAGGGAGCTATAATTCACCCCTCCACTTT. This encodes CASSLGGSYNSPLHF.

In DNA form, the CDR3 reads TGCGCCAGCAGCTTGGACCCTGAGTATGGCTACACCTTC. Its protein is CASSLDPEYGYTF. The J gene is TRBJ1-2, the V gene TRBV5-1, with unresolved D. Trimming shortened V by 0 bases and J by 5 bases, and 8 bases separated the two germline ends. The germline V gene has CDR1 SGHRS and CDR2 YFSETQ. The CDR3 length is 13 residues. The entire variable domain, with the rest obtained from reference TRBV5-1 and TRBJ1-2, is as follows: KAGVTQTPRYLIKTRGQQVTLSCSPISGHRSVSWYQQTPGQGLQFLFEYFSETQRNKGNFPGRFSGRQFSNSRSEMNVSTLELGDSALYLCASSLDPEYGYTFGSGTRLTVV.

The V call is TRBV27, the J call TRBJ2-1; 12 bases align to TRBD2. Unmatched junction bases numbered 19, after V lost 5 bases and J lost 8 bases. This CDR3 has 19 amino acids. Germline loops: CDR1 MNHEY, CDR2 SMNVEV (reference sequence). CDR3 sequence (DNA): TGTGCCAGCAGTGAACCGAATCTAGCGGGGGGGCCAAAGAAGTATGAGCAGTTCTTC. Residues: CASSEPNLAGGPKKYEQFF.

The chain carries TRBV7-8 and TRBJ2-4; 8 bases match TRBD1. CDR1 SGHVS and CDR2 FQNEAQ come from the germline V gene. Trimming cost V 1 base and J 1 base; bases outside gene matches: 12. CDR3 size: 19 residues. The CDR3 loop is CASSLGTGGSWDAKNIQYF. The DNA for the CDR3 is TGTGCCAGCAGCTTAGGAACAGGGGGATCCTGGGACGCCAAAAACATTCAGTACTTC.

The chain has TRBV6-6 and TRBJ1-2; D gene ambiguous. The CDR3 contains 12 residues. Germline CDR1 MNHNY, CDR2 SVGAGI (reference sequence). This CDR3 is CVTTDPNYGYTF. For the CDR3, the DNA is TGTGTCACCACAGATCCTAACTATGGCTACACCTTC.

The genes are TRBV5-4 and TRBJ1-2; 10 positions match TRBD1. V dropped 1 base and J dropped 10; count of bases not matched to a gene: 13. The CDR3 runs 16 residues. CDR1 and CDR2 (germline): SGHNT, YYREEE (reference sequence). The CDR3 region is CASSLSSGGTGVDYTF. For the CDR3, the DNA is TGTGCCAGCAGCTTGTCCTCGGGAGGGACAGGGGTCGACTACACCTTC.

The chain combines TRBV12-3 or TRBV12-4 with TRBJ1-2; possible D gene TRBD1, 5 bases. This CDR3 spans 13 amino acids. V lost 6 bases to trimming and J lost 1 base, with 9 bases between them. CDR3 residues: CASRQTDNYGYTF. As DNA, the CDR3 is TGTGCCAGCAGGCAGACAGATAACTATGGCTACACCTTC.

This sequence joins TRBV9 and TRBJ2-6; D possibly corresponds to TRBD1 (5 bases). Trimming took 4 bases from V and 0 from J, leaving 8 bases between them. There are 15 residues in the CDR3. Germline values: CDR1 SGDLS, CDR2 YYNGEE. As DNA, the CDR3 is TGTGCCAGCAGCCCCAGGGACTCTGGGGCCAACGTCCTGACTTTC. It specifies CASSPRDSGANVLTF.

V usage is TRBV7-2 and J usage is TRBJ1-1, with D hard to call. CDR3 size: 15 residues. Between the trimmed V and J ends, which lost 2 bases and 0 bases, there was a span of 10 bases. Germline CDR1 reads SGHTA; CDR2 reads FQGNSA. The CDR3 sequence: CASSLSRIMNTEAFF. The CDR3 DNA is TGTGCCAGCAGCTTATCCAGGATCATGAACACTGAAGCTTTCTTT.